This paragraph reports one T cell receptor (beta chain). This specimen comes from a study of PD-1 blockade in classical Hodgkin lymphoma. Each patient relapsed following autologous stem cell transplantation, and prior brentuximab vedotin exposure differed. Thawed PBMCs yielded CD4+ T cells through magnetic negative selection. Germline V gene lookup returns CDR1 MNHNS and CDR2 SASEGT. The CDR3 runs to 15 residues. V lost 6 bases to trimming and J lost 5 bases; unmatched junction nucleotides: 8. The method was immunoSEQ multiplex PCR; TCRdb's version includes in-frame clones alone and lacks a portion of them. The table has about 13,000 clones, roughly nine tenths seen once; the top ten hold roughly 0.51%.

The source was CD4+ T cells from blood, collected at baseline. The TCR sequence derives from a human donor with classical Hodgkin lymphoma. The chain combines TRBV6-1 with TRBJ1-4; 8 positions agree with TRBD1. CDR3: CASRPGTGENEKLFF. CDR3 in DNA: TGTGCCAGCAGACCCGGGACAGGCGAAAATGAAAAACTGTTTTTT.